This TCR beta chain was sequenced during a study of blood T cell repertoires in COVID-19. Study-level background: Specimens from acute and convalescent COVID-19 originated in the United States, Italy and Spain.

V was clipped by 3 bases and J by 2 bases, with 16 bases between them. The V gene's germline CDR1 is SGDLS and CDR2 YYNGEE. This CDR3 contains 16 residues. Sequenced by immunoSEQ multiplex PCR; TCRdb stores in-frame clones only, minus some. This table has 100,000 or so clones, approximately 80% appearing once. This receptor was obtained from a human donor in a cohort sampled during active COVID-19. The V and J genes are TRBV9 and TRBJ2-3; a possible D gene is TRBD2 (6 bases). Sequencing was performed on peripheral blood. The CDR3, as DNA: TGTGCCAGCAGCGCCCGCGGGGCGGGGTACACAGATACGCAGTATTTT. It codes for CASSARGAGYTDTQYF.